Listed below are T cell receptor beta chains from one sample, sequenced in a study of radiotherapy plus CTLA-4 blockade in lung cancer. Measured with immunoSEQ multiplex PCR; TCRdb has only the in-frame clones, and not every one. The table includes roughly 110,000 clones, over 65% detected once. The specimen comprised peripheral blood, sampled from a patient treated with radiotherapy plus ipilimumab. Receptors were obtained from a human donor with non-small cell lung cancer that progressed on radiotherapy plus ipilimumab. Some clones in this sample may be carry-over from other donors' samples. The CDR3 runs from the conserved cysteine through the conserved F or W. The order of the fields is CDR3 length, J gene, V gene, D gene, clone size, CDR3 protein, CDR3 DNA. A D gene is named only where the DNA matches it firmly. Some rows mark clone size as missing; the rest say once, few, many or name a class of expanded clone.

cdr3_length: 14; j_call: TRBJ1-1; v_call: TRBV2; d_call: TRBD1; clone_size: NA; cdr3_aa: CASSSGQGNTEAFF; cdr3_nt: TGTGCCAGCAGTTCCGGACAGGGCAACACTGAAGCTTTCTTT
cdr3_length: 14; j_call: TRBJ2-1; v_call: TRBV2; d_call: TRBD1; clone_size: once; cdr3_aa: CASSAGTGHYEQFF; cdr3_nt: TGTGCCAGCAGTGCGGGGACAGGGCATTATGAGCAGTTCTTC
cdr3_length: 14; j_call: TRBJ2-5; v_call: TRBV7-2; d_call: TRBD2; clone_size: NA; cdr3_aa: CASSLAGSQETQYF; cdr3_nt: TGTGCCAGCAGCCTAGCGGGCAGCCAAGAGACCCAGTACTTC
cdr3_length: 15; j_call: TRBJ2-7; v_call: TRBV7-2; d_call: NA; clone_size: once; cdr3_aa: CASSFGGTPTYEQYF; cdr3_nt: TGTGCCAGCAGCTTTGGGGGGACACCAACCTACGAGCAGTACTTC
cdr3_length: 14; j_call: TRBJ1-1; v_call: TRBV11-3; d_call: NA; clone_size: NA; cdr3_aa: CASSLGGDYTEAFF; cdr3_nt: TGTGCCAGCAGCCTCGGGGGGGATTACACTGAAGCTTTCTTT
cdr3_length: 15; j_call: TRBJ2-7; v_call: TRBV27; d_call: TRBD2; clone_size: NA; cdr3_aa: CASSSSGGPLREQYF; cdr3_nt: TGTGCCAGCAGTTCAAGCGGGGGCCCCCTGAGGGAGCAGTACTTC
cdr3_length: 17; j_call: TRBJ1-6; v_call: TRBV13; d_call: NA; clone_size: once; cdr3_aa: CASSQGTRDWFNSPLHF; cdr3_nt: TGTGCCAGCAGCCAAGGAACCCGGGACTGGTTCAATTCACCCCTCCACTTT
cdr3_length: 15; j_call: TRBJ1-1; v_call: TRBV19; d_call: NA; clone_size: NA; cdr3_aa: CASTLYGGVYTEAFF; cdr3_nt: TGTGCCAGTACCCTGTACGGGGGGGTGTACACTGAAGCTTTCTTT
cdr3_length: 15; j_call: TRBJ2-7; v_call: TRBV19; d_call: NA; clone_size: NA; cdr3_aa: CASSARQTLTYEQYF; cdr3_nt: TGTGCCAGTAGTGCCCGGCAGACACTAACCTACGAGCAGTACTTC
cdr3_length: 14; j_call: TRBJ1-3; v_call: TRBV7-2; d_call: TRBD1; clone_size: NA; cdr3_aa: CASSSDRPGNTIYF; cdr3_nt: TGTGCCAGCAGTTCGGACAGGCCTGGAAACACCATATATTTT
cdr3_length: 16; j_call: TRBJ1-5; v_call: TRBV19; d_call: TRBD1; clone_size: NA; cdr3_aa: CASSIGDSTLNQPQHF; cdr3_nt: TGTGCCAGTAGTATAGGGGACAGCACACTTAATCAGCCCCAGCATTTT
cdr3_length: 16; j_call: TRBJ1-3; v_call: TRBV18; d_call: TRBD1; clone_size: NA; cdr3_aa: CASSPKGQASGNTIYF; cdr3_nt: TGTGCCAGCTCACCAAAGGGACAGGCCTCTGGAAACACCATATATTTT
cdr3_length: 16; j_call: TRBJ2-1; v_call: TRBV2; d_call: TRBD2; clone_size: NA; cdr3_aa: CASSEDSSGDYNEQFF; cdr3_nt: TGTGCCAGCAGTGAAGATTCTAGCGGGGACTACAATGAGCAGTTCTTC
cdr3_length: 14; j_call: TRBJ1-4; v_call: TRBV19; d_call: NA; clone_size: NA; cdr3_aa: CASSRQGQGEKLFF; cdr3_nt: TGTGCCAGTAGTAGGCAGGGCCAAGGTGAAAAACTGTTTTTT
cdr3_length: 18; j_call: TRBJ2-1; v_call: TRBV11-3; d_call: TRBD2; clone_size: NA; cdr3_aa: CASSSRGLAGGIYNEQFF; cdr3_nt: TGTGCCAGCAGCTCCCGAGGACTAGCGGGGGGCATTTACAATGAGCAGTTCTTC
cdr3_length: 11; j_call: TRBJ2-5; v_call: TRBV5-1; d_call: NA; clone_size: NA; cdr3_aa: CASRREETQYF; cdr3_nt: TGCGCCAGCAGAAGAGAAGAGACCCAGTACTTC
cdr3_length: 15; j_call: TRBJ1-1; v_call: TRBV19; d_call: NA; clone_size: NA; cdr3_aa: CASSIEGGRDTEAFF; cdr3_nt: TGTGCCAGTAGTATAGAGGGGGGGCGCGACACTGAAGCTTTCTTT
cdr3_length: 17; j_call: TRBJ1-6; v_call: TRBV19; d_call: TRBD1; clone_size: NA; cdr3_aa: CASSTPVRGLYNSPLHF; cdr3_nt: TGTGCCAGTAGTACGCCGGTGAGGGGGCTATATAATTCACCCCTCCACTTT
cdr3_length: 13; j_call: TRBJ2-7; v_call: TRBV5-8; d_call: NA; clone_size: few; cdr3_aa: CASSLGQPLEQYF; cdr3_nt: TGTGCCAGCAGCTTGGGACAGCCGCTCGAGCAGTACTTC
cdr3_length: 15; j_call: TRBJ1-2; v_call: TRBV15; d_call: NA; clone_size: NA; cdr3_aa: CATSRDSPDPYGYTF; cdr3_nt: TGTGCCACCAGCAGAGATTCTCCGGATCCCTATGGCTACACCTTC
cdr3_length: 16; j_call: TRBJ2-7; v_call: TRBV6-5; d_call: NA; clone_size: NA; cdr3_aa: CASSYSLGRKSYEQYF; cdr3_nt: TGTGCCAGCAGTTACTCCTTGGGGAGAAAATCCTACGAGCAGTACTTC
cdr3_length: 16; j_call: TRBJ2-3; v_call: TRBV5-4; d_call: TRBD1; clone_size: NA; cdr3_aa: CASSSNGGQGIDTQYF; cdr3_nt: TGTGCCAGCAGCTCCAACGGGGGACAGGGGATAGATACGCAGTATTTT
cdr3_length: 16; j_call: TRBJ1-2; v_call: TRBV28; d_call: NA; clone_size: NA; cdr3_aa: CASSSLMSSVGYGYTF; cdr3_nt: TGTGCCAGCAGTTCCCTTATGTCCTCAGTGGGATATGGCTACACCTTC
cdr3_length: 13; j_call: TRBJ1-1; v_call: TRBV11-3; d_call: NA; clone_size: once; cdr3_aa: CASSFVAGRQAFF; cdr3_nt: TGTGCCAGCAGCTTCGTCGCGGGCCGCCAGGCTTTCTTT
cdr3_length: 16; j_call: TRBJ2-7; v_call: TRBV28; d_call: NA; clone_size: NA; cdr3_aa: CASSSRSGTPVYEQYF; cdr3_nt: TGTGCCAGCAGTTCCCGCTCCGGGACACCAGTCTACGAGCAGTACTTC
cdr3_length: 14; j_call: TRBJ2-1; v_call: TRBV7-9; d_call: NA; clone_size: NA; cdr3_aa: CASSGDFGRGEQFF; cdr3_nt: TGTGCCAGCAGCGGCGACTTTGGTAGAGGAGAGCAGTTCTTC
cdr3_length: 14; j_call: TRBJ2-1; v_call: TRBV25-1; d_call: NA; clone_size: NA; cdr3_aa: CASQPLPPYNEQFF; cdr3_nt: TGTGCCAGCCAGCCCCTTCCCCCCTACAATGAGCAGTTCTTC
cdr3_length: 16; j_call: TRBJ1-1; v_call: TRBV5-4; d_call: NA; clone_size: NA; cdr3_aa: CASSLVAGEMNTEAFF; cdr3_nt: TGTGCCAGCAGCTTGGTAGCAGGGGAGATGAACACTGAAGCTTTCTTT
cdr3_length: 11; j_call: TRBJ1-2; v_call: TRBV29-1; d_call: NA; clone_size: NA; cdr3_aa: CSSSGIYGYTF; cdr3_nt: TGCAGCTCCTCGGGGATCTATGGCTACACCTTC
cdr3_length: 14; j_call: TRBJ1-2; v_call: TRBV6-1; d_call: TRBD1; clone_size: NA; cdr3_aa: CASKPPGTGGGYTF; cdr3_nt: TGTGCCAGCAAACCCCCCGGGACAGGGGGCGGCTACACCTTC
cdr3_length: 16; j_call: TRBJ2-3; v_call: TRBV6-4; d_call: TRBD2; clone_size: few; cdr3_aa: CASSDGTSGGADTQYF; cdr3_nt: TGTGCCAGCAGTGACGGGACTAGCGGGGGGGCAGATACGCAGTATTTT
cdr3_length: 13; j_call: TRBJ2-5; v_call: TRBV11-2; d_call: NA; clone_size: NA; cdr3_aa: CASSQTSGETQYF; cdr3_nt: TGTGCCAGCAGCCAGACTAGTGGGGAGACCCAGTACTTC
cdr3_length: 18; j_call: TRBJ1-2; v_call: TRBV9; d_call: NA; clone_size: NA; cdr3_aa: CASSANRDRLIANYGYTF; cdr3_nt: TGTGCCAGCAGCGCCAACAGGGATCGGTTGATAGCTAACTATGGCTACACCTTC
cdr3_length: 18; j_call: TRBJ2-3; v_call: TRBV9; d_call: TRBD2; clone_size: NA; cdr3_aa: CASSVRTSGGVNTDTQYF; cdr3_nt: TGTGCCAGCAGCGTAAGGACTAGCGGGGGCGTTAACACAGATACGCAGTATTTT
cdr3_length: 15; j_call: TRBJ1-1; v_call: TRBV29-1; d_call: TRBD1; clone_size: NA; cdr3_aa: CSVRQGWGMNTEAFF; cdr3_nt: TGCAGCGTGCGACAGGGCTGGGGGATGAACACTGAAGCTTTCTTT
cdr3_length: 15; j_call: TRBJ2-5; v_call: TRBV7-9; d_call: TRBD2; clone_size: NA; cdr3_aa: CASSSPISGGETQYF; cdr3_nt: TGTGCCAGCAGCTCCCCGATTAGCGGGGGTGAGACCCAGTACTTC
cdr3_length: 16; j_call: TRBJ2-3; v_call: TRBV10-3; d_call: NA; clone_size: NA; cdr3_aa: CAISVVTTEVTDTQYF; cdr3_nt: TGTGCCATCAGTGTCGTCACGACAGAAGTCACAGATACGCAGTATTTT